The 19 T cell receptor beta chains listed next were all sequenced from one sample in a study of blood T cell repertoires in COVID-19. Sequencing used immunoSEQ multiplex PCR; TCRdb keeps in-frame clones, though not all of them. The sample yields tens of thousands of clones, over 65% seen once. The sample comprised peripheral blood. The receptors were sampled from a human donor in a cohort sampled during active COVID-19.

This chain links TRBV11-1 with TRBJ2-7, with D hard to call. The length of the CDR3 is 14 residues. The V gene lost 1 base and the J gene lost 2 bases, with 9 bases spanning the gap. Germline CDR1 reads SGHAT; CDR2 reads FQDESV (reference sequence). The CDR3 DNA reads as TGTGCCAGCAGCTTAGATCTCCAGGCCTACGAGCAGTACTTC. Amino acid sequence: CASSLDLQAYEQYF.

The CDR3 nucleotides are TGCAGCGTGGCTAAGCGGGAGGGCCGGGAGACCCAGTACTTC. Its translation is CSVAKREGRETQYF. This rearrangement joins TRBV29-1 to TRBJ2-5, with TRBD2 matching 10 bases. Germline CDR1 is SQVTM and CDR2 is ANQGSEA. Trimming took 6 bases from V and 5 from J; bases not matched to a gene: 9. The CDR3 loop spans 14 amino acids.

The CDR3 here is CASSLTRDWQSEQFF. DNA for the CDR3: TGTGCCAGCAGCTTAACGAGGGACTGGCAAAGTGAGCAGTTCTTC. This chain uses TRBV7-3 with TRBJ2-1; D may be TRBD2 (6 bases). V was clipped by 0 bases and J by 9 bases, with 15 bases between them. Germline V CDR1 and CDR2: SGHTA, FQGTGA. The CDR3 has 15 amino acids.

This clone showed up just once. This chain uses TRBV5-1 with TRBJ2-1, with 8 bases lining up with TRBD2. The ends lost 0 bases at V and 4 bases at J; junction bases unmatched: 3. CDR1 and CDR2 (germline): SGHRS, YFSETQ. The CDR3 totals 15 residues. CDR3 residues: CASSLGGTRYNEQFF. DNA of the CDR3: TGCGCCAGCAGCTTGGGTGGGACTAGGTACAATGAGCAGTTCTTC. The full variable domain, with the rest looked up from reference TRBV5-1 and TRBJ2-1, is KAGVTQTPRYLIKTRGQQVTLSCSPISGHRSVSWYQQTPGQGLQFLFEYFSETQRNKGNFPGRFSGRQFSNSRSEMNVSTLELGDSALYLCASSLGGTRYNEQFFGPGTRLTVL.

The chain carries TRBV5-4 and TRBJ1-1, with TRBD1 matching 10 bases. J was trimmed by 2 bases and V by 6 bases; bases with no gene match: 4. The CDR3 totals 14 residues. CDR1 is SGHNT and CDR2 is YYREEE in the germline V gene (reference sequence). The CDR3 spells CASTRDRGNTEAFF. For the CDR3, the DNA is TGTGCCAGCACCAGGGACAGGGGAAACACTGAAGCTTTCTTT.

CDR3 region: CASSKLAGGSETQYF. The CDR3 DNA reads as TGTGCCAGCAGTAAACTAGCGGGAGGCTCAGAGACCCAGTACTTC. This chain links TRBV28 with TRBJ2-5, with 12 bases aligning to TRBD2. The CDR3 totals 15 residues. CDR1 and CDR2 from the germline V gene are MDHEN and SYDVKM. J lost 4 bases, V lost 5 bases, and 5 bases had no gene match.

V is TRBV5-5 and J is TRBJ2-7; possible D gene TRBD1, 5 bases. V lost 2 bases and J 5 bases, leaving 11 bases between the germline ends. The germline V gene has CDR1 SGHKS and CDR2 YYEKEE (reference sequence). The CDR3 has 13 residues. CDR3 nucleotide sequence: TGTGCCAGCAGCTTTAGACAGACGGACGAGCAGTACTTC. It translates to CASSFRQTDEQYF.

The genes are TRBV9 and TRBJ2-1; 12 nucleotides match TRBD2. Germline CDR1 SGDLS, CDR2 YYNGEE. Losses at the gene ends were 4 bases for V and 8 bases for J; bases not matched to a gene: 7. The CDR3 runs 15 residues. The CDR3 protein is CASSLAGGPSDEQFF. CDR3 nucleotides: TGTGCCAGCAGCCTAGCGGGAGGGCCTAGCGATGAGCAGTTCTTC.

This chain links TRBV9 with TRBJ1-2; D not resolved. With 0 bases removed from V and 5 bases from J, the gap between germline ends came to 5 bases. Germline values: CDR1 SGDLS, CDR2 YYNGEE. CDR3 length: 12 amino acids. The CDR3 loop reads CASSVGRYGYTF. The CDR3 coding sequence is TGTGCCAGCAGCGTAGGGAGGTATGGCTACACCTTC.

The chain links TRBV18 to TRBJ1-5, with 7 bases aligning to TRBD1. Unmatched junction bases numbered 6, after V lost 5 bases and J lost 2 bases. Germline values: CDR1 KGHSH, CDR2 LQKENI. CDR3 length equals 15 residues. The CDR3 DNA is TGTGCCAGCTCAACAGGGGCCACGGGCAATCAGCCCCAGCATTTT. Residues: CASSTGATGNQPQHF.

This chain uses TRBV18 with TRBJ2-1, with D perhaps matching TRBD1 (5 bases). In germline, CDR1 is KGHSH, CDR2 LQKENI. This CDR3 contains 13 residues. Between the trimmed V and J ends, which lost 5 bases and 4 bases, there was a span of 9 bases. The CDR3 spells CASSADMYNEQFF. The CDR3 bases are TGTGCCAGCTCAGCGGACATGTACAATGAGCAGTTCTTC.

The J gene is TRBJ2-7, the V gene TRBV10-3, with 7 bases matching TRBD2. Germline trimming cut 2 bases from V and 7 bases from J; bases unmatched to any gene: 8. Germline-derived CDR1 and CDR2 are ENHRY and SYGVKD. This CDR3 is 14 amino acids long. CDR3 in amino acids: CAISETAGAEEQYF. The CDR3 DNA reads as TGTGCCATCAGTGAGACGGCGGGAGCTGAAGAGCAGTACTTC.

CDR3: CASSLIGTTLGEQFF. Here the CDR3 DNA reads TGTGCCAGCAGCTTAATTGGGACTACCTTAGGTGAGCAGTTCTTC. The chain couples TRBV7-9 to TRBJ2-1; 7 positions agree with TRBD2. The CDR3 consists of 15 residues. The V gene's germline CDR1 is SEHNR and CDR2 FQNEAQ (reference sequence). The ends lost 2 bases at V and 9 bases at J; junction bases unmatched: 10.

The rearrangement joins TRBV7-9 to TRBJ1-2; unclear D gene. CDR3 length: 13 residues. Germline assignment: CDR1 SEHNR and CDR2 FQNEAQ (reference sequence). V dropped 5 bases and J dropped 0 bases, with 7 bases sitting between them. The CDR3 bases are TGTGCCAGCAGCGAGATAGCTAACTATGGCTACACCTTC. As protein: CASSEIANYGYTF.

The chain carries TRBV5-5 and TRBJ2-3, with 7 bases fitting TRBD1. Germline V CDR1 and CDR2: SGHKS, YYEKEE (reference sequence). J gave up 4 bases and V 5 bases, and 4 bases lay outside the gene matches. The CDR3 runs 13 residues. CDR3 sequence: CASRRGQADTQYF. In DNA form, the CDR3 reads TGTGCCAGCAGGAGGGGGCAGGCAGATACGCAGTATTTT. The full variable domain, completed using reference TRBV5-5 and TRBJ2-3, is DAGVTQSPTHLIKTRGQQVTLRCSPISGHKSVSWYQQVLGQGPQFIFQYYEKEERGRGNFPDRFSARQFPNYSSELNVNALLLGDSALYLCASRRGQADTQYFGPGTRLTVL.

CDR3 DNA sequence: TGCGCCAGCAGCCTTCTGGGAACTAGCGGGTCATACAATGAGCAGTTCTTC. It encodes CASSLLGTSGSYNEQFF. The J gene is TRBJ2-1, the V gene TRBV4-1; 9 positions match TRBD2. The length of the CDR3 is 17 residues. Germline V gene lookup returns CDR1 MGHRA and CDR2 YSYEKL. Trimming took 4 bases from V and 4 from J; bases not matched to a gene: 11.

The chain couples TRBV4-2 to TRBJ1-5; no clear D gene. CDR3 size: 14 residues. Germline values: CDR1 LGHNA, CDR2 YNFKEQ. The germline V and J ends were trimmed by 0 bases and 9 bases, with 12 bases remaining between them. CDR3 bases: TGTGCCAGCAGCCAAGATTTCAGCGTAGGGCCCCAGCATTTT. Its translation: CASSQDFSVGPQHF.

The chain joins TRBV28 to TRBJ2-5; tentative D call: TRBD2 (6 bases). V lost 5 bases to trimming and J lost 2 bases, with 15 bases between them. This CDR3 has 15 amino acids. Germline values: CDR1 MDHEN, CDR2 SYDVKM. The CDR3 here is CASSPTDGGQETQYF. The CDR3 nucleotides read TGTGCCAGCAGTCCAACGGACGGAGGGCAAGAGACCCAGTACTTC.

The sample holds a few counts of this clone. This rearrangement joins TRBV20-1 to TRBJ2-5; D ambiguous. CDR1 and CDR2 (germline): DFQATT, SNEGSKA (reference sequence). The CDR3 extends over 13 amino acids. V gave up 3 bases and J gave up 1 base, with 9 bases separating them. This chain's CDR3 is CSASLVGQETQYF. The CDR3 nucleotides read TGCAGTGCTAGTTTGGTCGGCCAAGAGACCCAGTACTTC.